A selection of T cell receptor beta chains follows, all from one sample in a study of cytomegalovirus exposure and HLA in healthy donors. Profiling relied on immunoSEQ multiplex PCR, and the TCRdb table lists in-frame clones only, not all of them. This sample's table has about 120,000 clones. Sequenced input: PBMCs. All receptors derive from a woman aged 40 to 49 in good health and CMV-seropositive. Each CDR3 is given with its conserved first and last residue. A D gene is named only where the DNA matches it firmly.

D: .; V: TRBV7-7; length: 15; J: TRBJ2-7; CDR3: CASSLGAPLPNEQYF; DNA: TGTGCTAGCAGCTTAGGGGCGCCCCTACCCAACGAGCAGTACTTC
D: .; V: TRBV30; length: 11; J: TRBJ1-2; CDR3: CAWSPTSPVTF; DNA: TGTGCCTGGAGCCCCACGTCCCCGGTGACCTTC
D: TRBD2; V: TRBV6-1; length: 16; J: TRBJ2-5; CDR3: CASSEGAGGPPETQYF; DNA: TGTGCCAGCAGTGAGGGAGCGGGAGGCCCCCCAGAGACCCAGTACTTC
D: TRBD1; V: TRBV18; length: 17; J: TRBJ2-1; CDR3: CASSLPGTGYRYNEQFF; DNA: TGTGCCAGCTCACTCCCCGGGACAGGGTACCGATACAATGAGCAGTTCTTC
D: .; V: TRBV9; length: 16; J: TRBJ2-2; CDR3: CASSPREGANTGELFF; DNA: TGTGCCAGCAGCCCCAGGGAGGGGGCGAACACCGGGGAGCTGTTTTTT
D: .; V: TRBV18; length: 15; J: TRBJ2-5; CDR3: CASSLRLANSETQYF; DNA: TGTGCCAGCTCACTACGGCTAGCGAATTCCGAGACCCAGTACTTC
D: .; V: TRBV5-1; length: 16; J: TRBJ2-2; CDR3: CASSLLVGRNTGELFF; DNA: TGCGCCAGCAGCTTGTTGGTCGGGAGGAACACCGGGGAGCTGTTTTTT
D: TRBD2; V: TRBV6-5; length: 15; J: TRBJ2-5; CDR3: CASSYGAGGRQTQYF; DNA: TGTGCCAGCAGTTATGGGGCGGGAGGGAGGCAGACCCAGTACTTC
D: .; V: TRBV11-2; length: 14; J: TRBJ2-3; CDR3: CASSLSRVTDTQYF; DNA: TGTGCCAGCAGCTTATCGCGGGTCACAGATACGCAGTATTTT
D: TRBD1; V: TRBV7-6; length: 16; J: TRBJ1-3; CDR3: CASSLLARGLGNTIYF; DNA: TGTGCCAGCAGCCTCCTAGCGAGGGGGCTTGGAAACACCATATATTTT
D: .; V: TRBV6-1; length: 13; J: TRBJ1-2; CDR3: CAIPILEVGGYTF; DNA: TGTGCCATACCGATCCTAGAGGTCGGGGGCTACACCTTC
D: .; V: TRBV12-5; length: 14; J: TRBJ2-3; CDR3: CASGEGQNTDTQYF; DNA: TGTGCTAGTGGTGAGGGACAAAATACAGATACGCAGTATTTT
D: .; V: TRBV30; length: 15; J: TRBJ1-4; CDR3: CAWNQGKATNEKLFF; DNA: TGTGCCTGGAACCAGGGGAAGGCAACTAATGAAAAACTGTTTTTT
D: TRBD2; V: TRBV7-3; length: 16; J: TRBJ2-2; CDR3: CASSLAPLANAGELFF; DNA: TGTGCCAGCAGCTTAGCTCCACTAGCGAATGCCGGGGAGCTGTTTTTT
D: TRBD1; V: TRBV7-8; length: 16; J: TRBJ2-3; CDR3: CASSLRQGMFTDTQYF; DNA: TGTGCCAGCAGCCTCAGACAGGGAATGTTCACAGATACGCAGTATTTT
D: .; V: TRBV27; length: 17; J: TRBJ1-5; CDR3: CASSFAGSQGINQPQHF; DNA: TGTGCCAGCAGTTTCGCCGGGAGTCAGGGTATCAATCAGCCCCAGCATTTT
D: TRBD1; V: TRBV4-3; length: 16; J: TRBJ2-7; CDR3: CASSQRAGDSSYEQYF; DNA: TGCGCCAGCAGCCAAAGGGCCGGGGACAGCAGTTACGAGCAGTACTTC
D: .; V: TRBV13; length: 14; J: TRBJ2-3; CDR3: CASSGDSPGDTQYF; DNA: TGTGCCAGCAGCGGGGACTCCCCGGGAGATACGCAGTATTTT
D: .; V: TRBV7-3; length: 15; J: TRBJ2-3; CDR3: CASSSGTSGTDTQYF; DNA: TGTGCCAGCAGCTCAGGGACTTCGGGGACAGATACGCAGTATTTT
D: .; V: TRBV21-1; length: 13; J: TRBJ1-1; CDR3: CASSRTVNTEAFF; DNA: TGTGCCAGCAGCAGGACAGTGAACACTGAAGCTTTCTTT
D: .; V: TRBV5-1; length: 14; J: TRBJ2-3; CDR3: CASSLHLHTDTQYF; DNA: TGCGCCAGCAGCTTGCACTTGCACACAGATACGCAGTATTTT
D: TRBD1; V: TRBV5-1; length: 16; J: TRBJ1-2; CDR3: CASSLAKGGLLYGYTF; DNA: TGCGCCAGCAGCTTGGCCAAAGGGGGCCTTTTGTACGGCTACACCTTC
D: TRBD2; V: TRBV5-6; length: 16; J: TRBJ2-3; CDR3: CASSLVPSGMTDTQYF; DNA: TGTGCCAGCAGCTTGGTCCCTAGCGGGATGACAGATACGCAGTATTTT
D: .; V: TRBV29-1; length: 14; J: TRBJ1-5; CDR3: CSVGEGQKNQPQHF; DNA: TGCAGCGTTGGTGAAGGACAGAAAAATCAGCCCCAGCATTTT
D: TRBD2; V: TRBV5-1; length: 16; J: TRBJ2-3; CDR3: CASSSRTSGGTDTQYF; DNA: TGCGCCAGCAGCTCGCGGACTAGCGGGGGCACAGATACGCAGTATTTT
D: .; V: TRBV28; length: 14; J: TRBJ2-2; CDR3: CASSSRGWTGELFF; DNA: TGTGCCAGCAGTTCTCGGGGGTGGACCGGGGAGCTGTTTTTT
D: TRBD1; V: TRBV15; length: 14; J: TRBJ1-5; CDR3: CATSGDRGDQPQHF; DNA: TGTGCCACCAGCGGGGACAGGGGTGATCAGCCCCAGCATTTT
D: .; V: TRBV7-2; length: 12; J: TRBJ1-2; CDR3: CASSPTDYGYTF; DNA: TGTGCCAGCAGCCCGACAGACTATGGCTACACCTTC
D: .; V: TRBV5-1; length: 15; J: TRBJ2-3; CDR3: CASSVGGPSTDTQYF; DNA: TGCGCCAGCAGCGTGGGGGGCCCCAGCACAGATACGCAGTATTTT